The T cell receptor (beta chain) described here comes from a study of T cell changes during pregnancy in multiple sclerosis. Sequenced by immunoSEQ multiplex PCR; TCRdb stores in-frame clones only, minus some. The sample consists of some 100,000 clones, approximately 91% of them appearing once. This CDR3 comprises 15 residues. V lost 4 bases, J lost 5 bases, and 5 bases stayed unmatched. Germline CDR1 reads MDHEN; CDR2 reads SYDVKM. The TCR comes from a female donor with multiple sclerosis, enrolled in a pregnancy study. This specimen was peripheral blood, taken in the second trimester of pregnancy. This chain links TRBV28 with TRBJ2-2, with 9 nucleotides matching TRBD1. CDR3 sequence: CASSSGTGWTGELFF. The CDR3, as DNA: TGTGCCAGCAGTTCCGGGACAGGGTGGACCGGGGAGCTGTTTTTT.